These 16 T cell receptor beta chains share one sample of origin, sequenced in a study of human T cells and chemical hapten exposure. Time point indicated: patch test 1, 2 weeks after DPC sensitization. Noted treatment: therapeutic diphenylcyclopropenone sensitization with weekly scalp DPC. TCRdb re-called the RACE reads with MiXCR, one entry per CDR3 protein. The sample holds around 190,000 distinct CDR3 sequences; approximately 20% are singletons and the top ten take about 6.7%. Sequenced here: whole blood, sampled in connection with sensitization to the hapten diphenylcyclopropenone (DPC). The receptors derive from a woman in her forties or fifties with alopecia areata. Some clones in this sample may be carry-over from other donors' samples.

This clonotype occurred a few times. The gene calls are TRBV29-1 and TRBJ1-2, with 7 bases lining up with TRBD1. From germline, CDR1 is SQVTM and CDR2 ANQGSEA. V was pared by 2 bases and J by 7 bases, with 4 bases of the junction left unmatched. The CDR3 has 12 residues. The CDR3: CSVELGGSGYTF. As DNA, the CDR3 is TGCAGCGTTGAACTAGGGGGCAGTGGCTACACCTTC.

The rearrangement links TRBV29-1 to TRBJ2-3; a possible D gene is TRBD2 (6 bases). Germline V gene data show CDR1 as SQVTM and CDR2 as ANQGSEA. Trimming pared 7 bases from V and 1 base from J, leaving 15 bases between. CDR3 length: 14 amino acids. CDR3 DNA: TGCAGCGCCGACTTCGGGAGAGGCACAGATACGCAGTATTTT. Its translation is CSADFGRGTDTQYF.

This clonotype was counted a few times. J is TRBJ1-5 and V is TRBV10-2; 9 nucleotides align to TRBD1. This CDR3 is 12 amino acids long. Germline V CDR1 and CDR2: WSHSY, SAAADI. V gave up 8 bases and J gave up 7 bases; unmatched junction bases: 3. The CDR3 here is CASGQGIQPQHF. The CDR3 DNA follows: TGCGCCAGCGGACAGGGGATCCAGCCCCAGCATTTT.

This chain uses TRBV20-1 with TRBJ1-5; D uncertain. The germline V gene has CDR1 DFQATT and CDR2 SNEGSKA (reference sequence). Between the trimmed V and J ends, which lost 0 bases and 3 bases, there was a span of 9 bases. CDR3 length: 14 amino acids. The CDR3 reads CSARDGRYNQPQHF. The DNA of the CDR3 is TGCAGTGCTAGAGATGGACGCTACAATCAGCCCCAGCATTTT.

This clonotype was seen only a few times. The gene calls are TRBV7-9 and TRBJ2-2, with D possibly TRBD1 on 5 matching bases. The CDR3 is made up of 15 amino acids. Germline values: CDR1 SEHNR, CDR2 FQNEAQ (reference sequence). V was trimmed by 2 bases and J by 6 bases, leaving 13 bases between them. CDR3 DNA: TGTGCCAGCAGCTTAATGCGCAGGGCCCCCGGGGAGCTGTTTTTT. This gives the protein CASSLMRRAPGELFF.

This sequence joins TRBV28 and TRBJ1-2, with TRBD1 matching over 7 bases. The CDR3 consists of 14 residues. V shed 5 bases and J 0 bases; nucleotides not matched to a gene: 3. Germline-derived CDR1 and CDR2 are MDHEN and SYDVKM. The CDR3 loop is CASSLGQTNYGYTF. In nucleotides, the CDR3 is TGTGCCAGCAGTCTGGGACAGACTAACTATGGCTACACCTTC.

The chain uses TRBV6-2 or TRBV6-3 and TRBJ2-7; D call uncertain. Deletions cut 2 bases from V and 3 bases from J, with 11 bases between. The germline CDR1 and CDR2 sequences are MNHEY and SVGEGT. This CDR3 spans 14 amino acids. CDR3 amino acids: CASSYRSVSYEQYF. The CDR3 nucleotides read TGTGCCAGCAGTTACCGAAGCGTGAGCTACGAGCAGTACTTC.

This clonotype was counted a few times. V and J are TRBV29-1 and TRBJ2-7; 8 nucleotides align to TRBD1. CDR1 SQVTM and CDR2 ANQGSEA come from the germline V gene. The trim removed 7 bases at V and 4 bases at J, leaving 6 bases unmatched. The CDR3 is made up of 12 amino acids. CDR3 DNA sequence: TGCAGCGCCGGACAGGGTCTTTACGAGCAGTACTTC. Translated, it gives CSAGQGLYEQYF.

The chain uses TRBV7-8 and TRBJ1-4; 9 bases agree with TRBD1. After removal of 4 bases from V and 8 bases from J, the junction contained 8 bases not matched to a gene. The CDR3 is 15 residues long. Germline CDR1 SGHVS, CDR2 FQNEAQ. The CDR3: CASSSFDRGEEKLFF. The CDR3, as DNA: TGTGCCAGCAGCTCCTTCGACAGGGGGGAGGAAAAACTGTTTTTT.

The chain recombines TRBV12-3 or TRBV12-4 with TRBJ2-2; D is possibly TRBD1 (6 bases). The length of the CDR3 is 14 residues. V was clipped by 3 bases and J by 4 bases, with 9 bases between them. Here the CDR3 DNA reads TGTGCCAGCAGTTTGGACAGCAGCACCGGGGAGCTGTTTTTT. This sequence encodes CASSLDSSTGELFF.

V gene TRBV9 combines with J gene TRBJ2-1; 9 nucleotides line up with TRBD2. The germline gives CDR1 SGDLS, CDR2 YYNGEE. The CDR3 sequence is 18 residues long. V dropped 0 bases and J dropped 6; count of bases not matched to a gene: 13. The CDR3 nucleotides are TGTGCCAGCAGCGTAGGGTTCATGGGGACTAGCAAGGTCAATGAGCAGTTCTTC. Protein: CASSVGFMGTSKVNEQFF.

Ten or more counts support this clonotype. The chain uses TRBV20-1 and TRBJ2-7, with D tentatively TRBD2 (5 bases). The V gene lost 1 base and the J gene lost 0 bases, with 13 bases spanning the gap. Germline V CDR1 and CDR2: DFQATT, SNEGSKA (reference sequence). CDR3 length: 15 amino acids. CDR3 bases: TGCAGTGCTAGAGGACTACGGTTGGGCTCCTACGAGCAGTACTTC. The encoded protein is CSARGLRLGSYEQYF.

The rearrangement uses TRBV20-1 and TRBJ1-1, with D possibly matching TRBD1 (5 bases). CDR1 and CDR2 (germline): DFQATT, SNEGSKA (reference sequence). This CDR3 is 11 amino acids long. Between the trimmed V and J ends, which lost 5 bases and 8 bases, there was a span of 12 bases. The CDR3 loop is CSARTPNEAFF. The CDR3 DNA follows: TGCAGTGCTCGGACACCTAACGAAGCTTTCTTT.

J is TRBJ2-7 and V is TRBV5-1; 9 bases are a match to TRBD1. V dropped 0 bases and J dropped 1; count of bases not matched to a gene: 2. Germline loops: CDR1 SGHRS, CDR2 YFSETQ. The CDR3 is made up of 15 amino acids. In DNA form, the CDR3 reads TGCGCCAGCAGCTTGGGAGGGACAGGGTCCTACGAGCAGTACTTC. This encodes CASSLGGTGSYEQYF.

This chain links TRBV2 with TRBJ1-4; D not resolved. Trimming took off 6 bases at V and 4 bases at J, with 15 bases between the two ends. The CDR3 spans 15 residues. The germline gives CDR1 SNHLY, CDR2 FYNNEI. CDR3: CASSDTRTGNEKLFF. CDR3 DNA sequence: TGTGCCAGCAGCGATACACGGACGGGTAATGAAAAACTGTTTTTT.

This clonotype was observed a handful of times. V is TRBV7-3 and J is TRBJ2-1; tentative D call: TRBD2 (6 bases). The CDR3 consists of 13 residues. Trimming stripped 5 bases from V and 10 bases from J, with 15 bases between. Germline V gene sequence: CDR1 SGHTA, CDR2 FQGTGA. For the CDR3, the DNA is TGTGCCAGCAGCAGGACCCTAGCGACCGAGCAGTTCTTC. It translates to CASSRTLATEQFF.